This T cell receptor (beta chain) was identified in a study of cytomegalovirus exposure and HLA in healthy donors. The study's findings and limits: It was reportedly the case that the classifier diagnosed cytomegalovirus status with high specificity and sensitivity. The investigators catalogued 164 TCR beta chains as cytomegalovirus-associated. Beyond CMV serostatus, there was no information to go on about immune exposure.

About this clone itself: No antigen is known for it.

The PCR made use of 60 Vbeta and 13 Jbeta primers. Here immunoSEQ multiplex PCR was the method, and the copy in TCRdb shows in-frame clones only, minus some. This repertoire shows some 170,000 clones, over 70% found once; its top ten account for about 3%. Specimen: PBMCs. This receptor was obtained from a male donor in good health and CMV-seronegative.

This chain's CDR3 is CASSHLGGSLANTGELFF. CDR3 DNA: TGCGCCAGCAGCCACTTGGGGGGGTCACTCGCGAACACCGGGGAGCTGTTTTTT. The chain is built from TRBV4-1 and TRBJ2-2, with TRBD2 matching over 7 bases. There are 18 residues in the CDR3. The germline V gene encodes CDR1 MGHRA and CDR2 YSYEKL. V trimming: 3 bases; J trimming: 0 bases; junction bases outside the gene matches: 10.